These T cell receptor beta chains were read from a single sample in a study of control samples from healthy donors and cancer patients. The table came from immunoSEQ multiplex PCR; TCRdb's copy has only in-frame clones and leaves some out. The table lists 170,000 or so clones, 90% of them singletons. The sample comprised blood. All receptors come from a woman in her fifties or sixties in good health. CDR3s include the opening cysteine and the closing phenylalanine or tryptophan. A D gene is named only where the DNA matches it firmly. Some rows mark clone size as missing; the rest say once, few, many or name a class of expanded clone.

j_gene,v_gene,d_gene,len,abundance,CDR3nt,CDR3aa
TRBJ1-2,TRBV6-2/TRBV6-3,.,13,.,TGTGCCAGCAGTTTCTCCGGTGGGAGGGGCTACACCTTC,CASSFSGGRGYTF
TRBJ2-2,TRBV24-1,.,16,.,TGTGCCACCAGTGATTTGGGGGGGACGGGCACCGGGGAGCTGTTTTTT,CATSDLGGTGTGELFF
TRBJ2-7,TRBV11-2,.,16,.,TGTGCCAGCAGCCAGTATGGGGGCTCACGGACCTACGAGCAGTACTTC,CASSQYGGSRTYEQYF
TRBJ1-1,TRBV3-1/TRBV3-2,.,17,.,TGTGCCAGCAGCCAAGATTCTTATAGTGGAGGGGGAGAGGGAGCTTTCTTT,CASSQDSYSGGGEGAFF
TRBJ2-1,TRBV9,TRBD2,13,.,TGTGCCAGCGGCAGCGGGAGTGTAAAAGAGCAGTTCTTC,CASGSGSVKEQFF
TRBJ2-3,TRBV4-3,.,15,.,TGCGCCAGCAGCCAAGATCTTGGCCGGGGGGATACGCAGTATTTT,CASSQDLGRGDTQYF
TRBJ1-4,TRBV4-3,.,14,once,TGCGCCAGCAGCCAAGGGCAGGGAGGTGAAAAACTGTTTTTT,CASSQGQGGEKLFF
TRBJ2-7,TRBV5-4,.,15,few,TGTGCCAGCAGCTTGGAAGGGAGGAGCTCCTACGAGCAGTACTTC,CASSLEGRSSYEQYF
TRBJ1-6,TRBV28,.,14,.,TGTGCCAGCAGGTCCAAGGGGAGGCTTCCACCCCTCCACTTT,CASRSKGRLPPLHF
TRBJ1-2,TRBV5-4,.,13,.,TGTGCCAGCAGCTTGGCTGGTGGCGATGGCTACACCTTC,CASSLAGGDGYTF
TRBJ2-1,TRBV4-2,TRBD1,16,.,TGTGCCAGCAGCCAAGATAAACAGGGGGCTAGAGATGAGCAGTTCTTC,CASSQDKQGARDEQFF
TRBJ2-5,TRBV6-5,TRBD1,15,.,TGTGCCAGCAGTTACGGGACAGGTCGGGGGGAGACCCAGTACTTC,CASSYGTGRGETQYF
TRBJ1-2,TRBV28,TRBD1,16,.,TGTGCCAGCAGTACCGGGACAGGGGCCGGTGATGGTGGCTACACCTTC,CASSTGTGAGDGGYTF
TRBJ1-2,TRBV20-1,.,13,.,TGCAGTGCTAGTGACGGGGGGCTCTATGGCTACACCTTC,CSASDGGLYGYTF
TRBJ2-7,TRBV7-6,TRBD2,15,.,TGTGCCAGCAGCTCCTCGGGGGGTCAGTCCTACGAGCAGTACTTC,CASSSSGGQSYEQYF
TRBJ2-7,TRBV29-1,TRBD1,14,.,TGCAGCGTATGGGACAGGTCAGAGACCTACGAGCAGTACTTC,CSVWDRSETYEQYF
TRBJ2-7,TRBV29-1,.,13,.,TGCAGCGTTGTTCCAGGGGTTATAAACGAGCAGTACTTC,CSVVPGVINEQYF
TRBJ2-4,TRBV4-1,TRBD1,14,.,TGCGCCAGCAGCCCTGGGACAGTGAAAAACATTCAGTACTTC,CASSPGTVKNIQYF
TRBJ1-5,TRBV7-2,.,13,.,TGTGCCAGCAGCTTCGTACTTAATCAGCCCCAGCATTTT,CASSFVLNQPQHF
TRBJ2-3,TRBV7-2,TRBD2,15,.,TGTGCCAGCAGTGGACTAGCGGGGGGCCCAGATACGCAGTATTTT,CASSGLAGGPDTQYF
TRBJ2-5,TRBV3-1/TRBV3-2,TRBD2,16,.,TGTGCCAGCAGCAAGACTAGCGGGAGCCCAGGAGAGACCCAGTACTTC,CASSKTSGSPGETQYF
TRBJ1-4,TRBV2,.,15,.,TGTGCCAGCAGTGAATCATCCGGGACTCGAGGAAAACTGTTTTTT,CASSESSGTRGKLFF
TRBJ1-1,TRBV7-3,.,13,.,TGTGCCAGCAGCCGCGGACGGAACACTGAAGCTTTCTTT,CASSRGRNTEAFF
TRBJ1-6,TRBV7-2,.,13,.,TGTGCCAGCAGCTTAGCCGGGAGCTCACCCCTCCACTTT,CASSLAGSSPLHF
TRBJ2-6,TRBV5-1,.,15,.,TGCGCCAGCAGCTCGGGGAACCCTGGGGCCAACGTCCTGACTTTC,CASSSGNPGANVLTF
TRBJ1-2,TRBV29-1,.,11,.,TGCAGCGTCGCTTCGGCTGGGGGCTACACCTTC,CSVASAGGYTF
TRBJ2-7,TRBV27,.,15,.,TGTGCCAGCAGGATTGGGACGGGGGACCGATACGAGCAGTACTTC,CASRIGTGDRYEQYF
TRBJ1-6,TRBV11-2,TRBD1,15,.,TGTGCCAGCAGCTCTCGGACAGGGGGAGGATCACCCCTCCACTTT,CASSSRTGGGSPLHF
TRBJ1-4,TRBV19,.,12,once,TGTGCCAGTAGCAATGGGGATGAAAAACTGTTTTTT,CASSNGDEKLFF
TRBJ1-2,TRBV19,.,13,.,TGTGCCAGTACCCAAGACAGGACGTATGGCTACACCTTC,CASTQDRTYGYTF
TRBJ2-3,TRBV6-2/TRBV6-3,.,13,.,TGTGCCAGCAGTTACTGGCAGCCAGATACGCAGTATTTT,CASSYWQPDTQYF
TRBJ1-1,TRBV29-1,.,11,.,TGCAGCGTTGGGTACGGATTAGGAGCTTTCTTT,CSVGYGLGAFF
TRBJ1-6,TRBV7-2,.,18,.,TGTGCCAGCAGCTTAGGGGGACCACCAAGCTCCTATAATTCACCCCTCCACTTT,CASSLGGPPSSYNSPLHF
TRBJ1-2,TRBV30,.,14,.,TGTGCCTGGAGTGCCCGTCGCCTTAACTATGGCTACACCTTC,CAWSARRLNYGYTF
TRBJ1-2,TRBV7-2,.,16,.,TGTGCCAGCAGCTTAGGTCGGGGCTCCCAGATCTCCGGCTACACCTTC,CASSLGRGSQISGYTF
TRBJ1-3,TRBV7-8,.,15,.,TGTGCCAGCAGCTTAGCGAGGCAGCCTGGAAACACCATATATTTT,CASSLARQPGNTIYF
TRBJ2-7,TRBV19,.,13,once,TGTGCCAGTAGTATAAGTCAGGGCAACGAGCAGTACTTC,CASSISQGNEQYF
TRBJ2-7,TRBV5-1,.,13,.,TGCGCCAGCAGGGATAGAACCGACACCGAGCAGTACTTC,CASRDRTDTEQYF
TRBJ1-2,TRBV30,.,14,.,TGTGCCTGGACCAGAAACCACAGGGTTGATAGCTACACCTTC,CAWTRNHRVDSYTF
TRBJ2-5,TRBV10-3,.,12,.,TGTGCTACCGGGGGACAGTCGGAGACCCAGTACTTC,CATGGQSETQYF
TRBJ2-5,TRBV7-2,.,15,.,TGTGCCAGCAGCTTAAGACGTGGTGATGTAGAGACCCAGTACTTC,CASSLRRGDVETQYF
TRBJ2-4,TRBV7-2,.,17,.,TGTGCCAGCAGCTTTAGGGGGGGGATCCTAGCCAAAAACATTCAGTACTTC,CASSFRGGILAKNIQYF
TRBJ1-3,TRBV6-5,TRBD1,14,.,TGTGCCAGCAGACCCACAGGGGCTGGAAACACCATATATTTT,CASRPTGAGNTIYF
TRBJ2-3,TRBV5-1,TRBD1,13,.,TGCGCCAGCAGCGGACAGGGGACAGATACGCAGTATTTT,CASSGQGTDTQYF
TRBJ2-5,TRBV3-1/TRBV3-2,.,14,.,TGTGCCAGCAGCCAAGGAGAGGGCGGACAGACCCAGTACTTC,CASSQGEGGQTQYF
TRBJ2-1,TRBV6-5,.,14,.,TGTGCCAGCAGGGACCCGACCCCGGGGAATGAGCAGTTCTTC,CASRDPTPGNEQFF
TRBJ1-2,TRBV19,.,13,.,TGTGCCAGTAGCGATTATACAGGGAGTGGCTACACCTTC,CASSDYTGSGYTF
TRBJ2-7,TRBV12-3/TRBV12-4,.,10,.,TGTGCCAGCAGTTTTCACGAGCAGTACTTC,CASSFHEQYF
TRBJ2-7,TRBV5-1,TRBD2,14,.,TGCGCCAGCAGCTCCGGACTAGCGGGAAGCGAGCAGTACTTC,CASSSGLAGSEQYF
TRBJ2-3,TRBV5-1,.,13,.,TGCGCCAGCAGCTTGCAGATCACAGATACGCAGTATTTT,CASSLQITDTQYF
TRBJ1-4,TRBV5-1,TRBD1,15,.,TGCGCCAGCACTCCCGCCGGGACAGGGGATGAAAAACTGTTTTTT,CASTPAGTGDEKLFF
TRBJ1-6,TRBV7-2,.,16,.,TGTGCCAGCAGCTTAGAGGGGAGCTCCTATAATTCACCCCTCCACTTT,CASSLEGSSYNSPLHF
TRBJ1-1,TRBV3-1/TRBV3-2,.,12,.,TGTGCCAGCAGCCCGGGGAACACTGAAGCTTTCTTT,CASSPGNTEAFF
TRBJ2-3,TRBV4-1,TRBD2,18,few,TGCGCCAGCAGCCCCGGGCGAACTAGCGGGGGAAGCACAGATACGCAGTATTTT,CASSPGRTSGGSTDTQYF
TRBJ1-2,TRBV29-1,.,14,once,TGCAGCGTCCGAGGCCACCCTGATTCGGATGGCTACACCTTC,CSVRGHPDSDGYTF
TRBJ2-1,TRBV11-2,.,15,.,TGTGCCAGCAGCTTGATACGGGGTCTCGGCAATGAGCAGTTCTTC,CASSLIRGLGNEQFF
TRBJ1-2,TRBV5-1,TRBD1,16,.,TGCGCCAGCAGCTTGGACCCTACAGGGGGATACGATGGCTACACCTTC,CASSLDPTGGYDGYTF
TRBJ1-2,TRBV3-1/TRBV3-2,.,14,.,TGTGCCAGCAGCCCCGGGACATATAACTATGGCTACACCTTC,CASSPGTYNYGYTF
TRBJ1-6,TRBV7-3,.,13,.,TGTGCCAGCAGTCAAAACACCCGAGCACCCCTCCACTTT,CASSQNTRAPLHF